The 7 T cell receptor beta chains below come from one sample, sequenced in a study of T cells after yellow fever vaccination. From the 5' RACE reads, TCRdb called clonotypes with MiXCR, one entry per CDR3 protein. The sample lists some 350,000 distinct CDR3 sequences, approximately 5.7% occurring once. Sequenced material: PBMCs, taken 5 days after the yellow fever booster vaccination. The receptors stem from a man aged 25-45 years who received the YFV17D yellow fever vaccine.

This clonotype was counted a few times. This chain links TRBV19 with TRBJ1-2; D possibly corresponds to TRBD1 (5 bases). The V gene lost 0 bases and the J gene lost 8 bases, with 10 bases spanning the gap. The CDR3 has 13 residues. CDR1 LNHDA and CDR2 SQIVND come from the germline V gene (reference sequence). Written as DNA, the CDR3 is TGTGCCAGTAGTATAGAACAGGCTATCGGCTACACCTTC. It codes for CASSIEQAIGYTF.

This clonotype occurred a few times. The chain recombines TRBV28 with TRBJ2-1; 9 bases map to TRBD2. The CDR3 spans 18 residues. The trim removed 0 bases at V and 2 bases at J, leaving 8 bases unmatched. The germline CDR1 and CDR2 sequences are MDHEN and SYDVKM. The CDR3 DNA is TGTGCCAGCAGTTTATGGGATAGCGGGAGTATGACCTACAATGAGCAGTTCTTC. As protein: CASSLWDSGSMTYNEQFF.

This clonotype was picked up a small number of times. The gene calls are TRBV20-1 and TRBJ2-5, with D maybe TRBD1 (6 bases). Between the trimmed V and J ends, which lost 7 bases and 1 base, there was a span of 16 bases. CDR3 length: 14 residues. Germline V gene lookup returns CDR1 DFQATT and CDR2 SNEGSKA (reference sequence). For the CDR3, the DNA is TGCAGTGTCGAACCACAGGGTTCCCAAGAGACCCAGTACTTC. As protein: CSVEPQGSQETQYF.

The chain employs TRBV19 and TRBJ1-3; D unclear. Germline loops: CDR1 LNHDA, CDR2 SQIVND (reference sequence). Between the trimmed V and J ends, which lost 7 bases and 4 bases, there was a span of 11 bases. This CDR3 has 13 residues. CDR3 DNA: TGTGCCAGTAAGAGAGGACCCGGAAACACCATATATTTT. Its translation: CASKRGPGNTIYF.

This clonotype was counted between two and nine times. The V gene is TRBV5-6, the J gene TRBJ1-5; perhaps TRBD1 as D (6 bases). CDR1 is SGHDT, CDR2 YYEEEE, per germline. Trimming took 4 bases from V and 5 from J, leaving 10 bases between them. The CDR3 runs 13 residues. CDR3 DNA: TGTGCCAGCAGCGCGCAGGGGCATCAGCCCCAGCATTTT. It is translated as CASSAQGHQPQHF. The full variable domain, completed using reference TRBV5-6 and TRBJ1-5, is DAGVTQSPTHLIKTRGQQVTLRCSPKSGHDTVSWYQQALGQGPQFIFQYYEEEERQRGNFPDRFSGHQFPNYSSELNVNALLLGDSALYLCASSAQGHQPQHFGDGTRLSIL.

The sample holds a few counts of this clonotype. V is TRBV20-1 and J is TRBJ2-3; D is tentatively TRBD1 or TRBD2 (7 bases each). The germline gives CDR1 DFQATT, CDR2 SNEGSKA (reference sequence). The length of the CDR3 is 15 residues. Trimming removed 0 bases from V and 4 bases from J, with 14 bases in between. CDR3 sequence (DNA): TGCAGTGCTAGAGATGGGAGGGGGCGAGCAGATACGCAGTATTTT. As protein: CSARDGRGRADTQYF.

V usage is TRBV7-6 and J usage is TRBJ2-7; 9 nucleotides line up with TRBD2. The length of the CDR3 is 15 residues. V was clipped by 2 bases and J by 4 bases; unmatched bases: 6. Per the germline V gene, CDR1 is SGHVS and CDR2 is FNYEAQ. CDR3 bases: TGTGCCAGCAGCTTATCTGCACTAGCGGGTTACGAGCAGTACTTC. It is translated as CASSLSALAGYEQYF.